This record looks at one TCR beta chain sequence and its context. The antigen is not known. Sequencing templates came from extracted RNA that was reverse transcribed into cDNA. The protocol was immunoSEQ multiplex PCR, while the TCRdb copy is restricted to in-frame clones and leaves out a portion. The sample includes over 85,000 clones, approximately 70% of them seen just once. The data were obtained in a study of CD8+ T cells in alopecia areata. The V gene's germline CDR1 is GTSNPN and CDR2 SVGIG (reference sequence). The CDR3 runs 14 residues. The V gene end was trimmed by 2 bases and the J gene end by 6 bases; junction bases not matched to a gene: 5. Findings of the study overall: Persistence in scalp and blood during tofacitinib was observed for many expanded lesional clones.

The treatment is: oral pan-JAK inhibitor, 5-10 mg twice daily. Alopecia areata patients gave lesional scalp punch biopsies and peripheral blood samples. The sequence was collected from a human donor with alopecia areata. The chain couples TRBV30 to TRBJ2-7; 12 bases align to TRBD1. Sequenced here: CD8+ T cells sorted from blood, sampled at week 44, from a patient treated with tofacitinib. The CDR3 here is CAWSTGTGGSEQYF. In nucleotides, the CDR3 is TGTGCCTGGAGTACCGGGACAGGGGGCAGCGAGCAGTACTTC.